The subject of this entry is one T cell receptor beta chain. Sequencing used immunoSEQ multiplex PCR; TCRdb keeps in-frame clones, though not all of them. The table lists tens of thousands of clones, under 85% of them singletons. These data originate in a study of radiotherapy plus CTLA-4 blockade in lung cancer. The sequence came from a human donor with non-small cell lung cancer whose response to radiotherapy plus ipilimumab could not be evaluated. Sequenced here: peripheral blood, sampled from a patient treated with radiotherapy plus ipilimumab.

CDR3 DNA sequence: TGTGCCAGCAGCTTGGATAGGAGTGAGACCCAGTACTTC. Translating gives CASSLDRSETQYF. The J gene is TRBJ2-5, the V gene TRBV5-4; D remains ambiguous. CDR1 is SGHNT and CDR2 is YYREEE in the germline V gene (reference sequence). V was cut by 0 bases and J by 5 bases, with 8 bases left in between. The CDR3 extends over 13 amino acids.